This TCR beta chain emerged from a study of blood T cell repertoires in COVID-19. Whole-study context: Italy, Spain and the United States were the sources of the convalescent and acute COVID-19 samples. PBMCs, B-cell-depleted T cells, or T cells were the source of the cDNA or gDNA that made up the material.

Germline CDR1 reads KGHDR; CDR2 reads SFDVKD. V dropped 4 bases and J dropped 2 bases, with 15 bases sitting between them. The CDR3 totals 16 residues. Authors' data handling: Researchers report that nucleated cell counts were estimated from reference gene primer amplification. Repertoires were generated with immunoSEQ multiplex PCR, while TCRdb's copy carries only in-frame clones and drops some. V, J and clone size are those of that table, while D and trimming were read from the DNA. The table shows some 250,000 clones, with approximately 90% occurring only once. Categorization into cohorts depended on clinical history that participants reported.

Sequencing was done on a sample of PBMCs or T cells enriched from blood (not recorded which). The receptor was derived from a man aged 40-49 years who had recovered from COVID-19. This rearrangement joins TRBV24-1 to TRBJ2-3, with D possibly matching TRBD1 (5 bases). The CDR3 protein is CATSDLRVGATDTQYF. CDR3 DNA sequence: TGTGCCACCAGTGACCTCAGGGTCGGAGCCACAGATACGCAGTATTTT.